The 27 T cell receptor beta chains reported below all come from one sample, sequenced in a study of human T cells and chemical hapten exposure (dated by TCRdb to the early 2020s). In the paper's terms, the time point label means: patch test 2, 6 weeks after DPC sensitization. Reading the label with the study, this specimen's treatment or condition is: therapeutic diphenylcyclopropenone sensitization with weekly scalp DPC. Preparation of the library involved RACE. Sequencing relied on a NextSeq 500. TCRdb passed the public sequencing reads through fastp at Q25 and MiXCR, retaining productive beta sequences. A single entry per CDR3 protein holds the most common genes and DNA from its merged rows. In this sample the table shows 85,000 to 100,000 distinct CDR3 sequences, approximately 10% of which occur a single time. Of the sample, roughly 2.3% falls within the top ten clones. Source: whole blood, taken in connection with sensitization to the hapten diphenylcyclopropenone (DPC). The source is a man aged 35-49 years with alopecia areata. Some clones in this sample may be carry-over from other donors' samples.

This clonotype ranks as medium-sized. The CDR3 loop is CSAPRQGGGVATNEKLFF. CDR3 in DNA: TGCAGTGCCCCCCGACAGGGAGGAGGGGTAGCAACTAATGAAAAACTGTTTTTT. The chain joins TRBV20-1 to TRBJ1-4; 7 positions agree with TRBD1. Germline CDR1 and CDR2: DFQATT and SNEGSKA (reference sequence). The V gene end was trimmed by 6 bases and the J gene end by 0 bases; junction bases not matched to a gene: 16. The CDR3 is made up of 18 amino acids.

The chain joins TRBV5-4 to TRBJ2-6; no clear D gene. Germline lookup yields CDR1 SGHNT and CDR2 YYREEE (reference sequence). This CDR3 has 16 amino acids. The V end lost 0 bases, the J end lost 2 bases, and 9 bases lay between the germline ends. CDR3 loop: CASSLGTVAGANVLTF. CDR3 in DNA: TGTGCCAGCAGCTTGGGAACAGTGGCTGGGGCCAACGTCCTGACTTTC.

The sample holds a few counts of this clonotype. The V and J genes are TRBV2 and TRBJ2-2; 8 nucleotides agree with TRBD2. Germline values: CDR1 SNHLY, CDR2 FYNNEI. The CDR3 loop spans 16 amino acids. Germline trimming cut 3 bases from V and 5 bases from J; bases unmatched to any gene: 8. DNA of the CDR3: TGTGCCAGCAGTGACCTCAGCGGGAGAGGTACCGGGGAGCTGTTTTTT. Translating gives CASSDLSGRGTGELFF.

In this sample, this clonotype turned up a few times. V is TRBV12-3 or TRBV12-4 and J is TRBJ2-6; D not certain. Trimming took off 7 bases at V and 2 bases at J, with 9 bases between the two ends. The CDR3 totals 14 residues. CDR3 DNA sequence: TGTGCCAGCACCCGGTGGACTGGGGCCAACGTCCTGACTTTC. Protein sequence: CASTRWTGANVLTF.

This rearrangement joins TRBV6-1 to TRBJ2-1; D is ambiguous. The CDR3 runs to 14 residues. Trimming took 2 bases from V and 7 from J, leaving 12 bases between them. CDR1 is MNHNS, CDR2 SASEGT, per germline. The CDR3 DNA sequence: TGTGCCAGCAGTGAAATGGCAGGCGTAAATGAGCAGTTCTTC. Protein product: CASSEMAGVNEQFF.

The rearrangement uses TRBV20-1 and TRBJ2-3; 15 bases align to TRBD2. The CDR3 length is 18 residues. CDR1 and CDR2 (germline): DFQATT, SNEGSKA (reference sequence). Germline trimming cut 5 bases from V and 7 bases from J; bases unmatched to any gene: 16. The CDR3 sequence is CSALRGLAGGTGAYTQYF. Here the CDR3 DNA reads TGCAGTGCTCTTCGTGGACTAGCGGGAGGGACGGGTGCTTATACGCAGTATTTT.

The chain has TRBV20-1 and TRBJ2-7; D possibly corresponds to TRBD2 (6 bases). The CDR3 has 14 amino acids. CDR1 and CDR2 from the germline V gene are DFQATT and SNEGSKA (reference sequence). V lost 6 bases to trimming and J lost 4 bases, with 19 bases between them. CDR3 sequence: CSAVKSSVWYEQYF. CDR3 DNA sequence: TGCAGTGCCGTAAAGTCTAGCGTGTGGTACGAGCAGTACTTC.

Ten or more counts support this clonotype. The V and J genes are TRBV20-1 and TRBJ2-1, with D uncertain. V lost 3 bases and J lost 7, with 4 bases in between. The CDR3 has 10 residues. Per germline, CDR1 DFQATT and CDR2 SNEGSKA (reference sequence). The CDR3 spells CSASRNEQFF. CDR3 bases: TGCAGTGCTAGTCGAAATGAGCAGTTCTTC.

This clonotype was detected only a few times. CDR3 DNA sequence: TGTGCCAGCAGCTTAGCGGGAGGCACCACAGATACGCAGTATTTT. Translation: CASSLAGGTTDTQYF. V is TRBV5-6 and J is TRBJ2-3; 9 nucleotides line up with TRBD2. Germline values: CDR1 SGHDT, CDR2 YYEEEE. The junction had 3 bases not matched to a gene; V was cut back by 2 bases and J by 2 bases. CDR3 length: 15 residues.

With regard to this clonotype: An end of the junction differs from the germline gene, which may be a read error. The chain employs TRBV4-2 and TRBJ2-3; TRBD2 agrees at 9 bases. The CDR3 is 15 residues long. Germline V gene lookup returns CDR1 LGHNA and CDR2 YNFKEQ. Written as DNA, the CDR3 is TGTGCCAGCAACCAAGCGGGAGGATTTGCAGATACGCAGTATTTT. Residues: CASNQAGGFADTQYF.

The table lists this clonotype with a few counts. CDR3 amino acids: CASSFRGAANYGYTF. CDR3 coding DNA: TGTGCCAGCAGTTTTCGGGGGGCCGCTAACTATGGCTACACCTTC. The chain carries TRBV28 and TRBJ1-2; tentative D call: TRBD1 (6 bases). The germline V gene has CDR1 MDHEN and CDR2 SYDVKM. Deletions cut 3 bases from V and 0 bases from J, with 11 bases between. The CDR3 spans 15 residues.

The chain combines TRBV5-1 with TRBJ1-1, with D unresolved. V lost 4 bases and J 4 bases, leaving 14 bases between the germline ends. The germline V gene encodes CDR1 SGHRS and CDR2 YFSETQ. The CDR3 loop spans 14 amino acids. For the CDR3, the DNA is TGCGCCAGCAGCGACCCATCCAAGGGCACTGAAGCTTTCTTT. Residues: CASSDPSKGTEAFF.

This clonotype has a single count. V is TRBV30 and J is TRBJ1-5; 8 bases map to TRBD1. The germline V gene has CDR1 GTSNPN and CDR2 SVGIG (reference sequence). This CDR3 has 14 amino acids. The ends lost 0 bases at V and 5 bases at J; junction bases unmatched: 3. CDR3 in DNA: TGTGCCTGGAGTGTTAACAGGGGGGATCAGCCCCAGCATTTT. This gives the protein CAWSVNRGDQPQHF.

This clonotype was found a few times. The chain has TRBV29-1 and TRBJ2-4; D is ambiguous. The CDR3 loop spans 14 amino acids. Looked up from germline, CDR1 is SQVTM and CDR2 is ANQGSEA. V lost 4 bases and J 0 bases, leaving 10 bases between the germline ends. CDR3 loop: CSVGGRVAKNIQYF. The CDR3 DNA follows: TGCAGCGTTGGGGGAAGGGTAGCCAAAAACATTCAGTACTTC.

This clonotype has a handful of counts. V is TRBV4-2 and J is TRBJ2-7, with 11 bases fitting TRBD2. This CDR3 comprises 16 residues. J was trimmed by 4 bases and V by 3 bases; bases with no gene match: 8. Germline CDR1 reads LGHNA; CDR2 reads YNFKEQ. Here the CDR3 reads CASSQKLAGDKYEQYV. The CDR3 DNA reads as TGTGCCAGCAGCCAGAAACTAGCGGGAGATAAGTACGAGCAGTACGTC.

This clonotype was observed a handful of times. This rearrangement joins TRBV4-3 to TRBJ1-6, with D possibly TRBD1 on 5 matching bases. CDR1 is LGHNA and CDR2 is YSLEER in the germline V gene. The CDR3 is made up of 15 amino acids. The V and J ends lost 0 bases and 5 bases respectively, with 8 bases between them. The CDR3 protein is CASSQDLGDNSPLHF. DNA for the CDR3: TGCGCCAGCAGCCAAGATCTAGGGGATAATTCACCCCTCCACTTT.

The rearrangement uses TRBV29-1 and TRBJ2-1, with D tentatively TRBD2 (6 bases). The germline V gene has CDR1 SQVTM and CDR2 ANQGSEA. The V and J ends lost 6 bases and 0 bases respectively, with 18 bases between them. The length of the CDR3 is 16 residues. CDR3 in DNA: TGCAGCGTGGTTCAACTAGCTACTCGCTCCTACAATGAGCAGTTCTTC. This sequence encodes CSVVQLATRSYNEQFF.

This clonotype was recorded a few times. The CDR3 loop reads CASSPGQGGIPYQPQHF. CDR3 DNA sequence: TGTGCCAGCAGCCCTGGACAGGGTGGGATTCCCTATCAGCCCCAGCATTTT. This sequence joins TRBV7-8 and TRBJ1-5; 8 nucleotides align to TRBD1. Germline assignment: CDR1 SGHVS and CDR2 FQNEAQ. This CDR3 comprises 17 residues. Trimming cost V 5 bases and J 5 bases; bases outside gene matches: 14.

This clonotype was observed many times. Here the CDR3 DNA reads TGTGCCAGCAGAGACAGGGGAGGTGCTGGGGCCAACGTCCTGACTTTC. Translated: CASRDRGGAGANVLTF. The chain couples TRBV6-5 to TRBJ2-6; TRBD1 aligns across 8 bases. V shed 6 bases, J shed 2 bases, and the junction held 6 bases outside the gene matches. The length of the CDR3 is 16 residues. Looked up from germline, CDR1 is MNHEY and CDR2 is SVGAGI.

This rearrangement joins TRBV9 to TRBJ2-1; 10 positions match TRBD2. The CDR3 loop spans 15 amino acids. J lost 6 bases, V lost 0 bases, and 3 bases had no gene match. The V gene's germline CDR1 is SGDLS and CDR2 YYNGEE. The DNA of the CDR3 is TGTGCCAGCAGCGTAGTTGTAGCGGGAGGCAATGAGCAGTTCTTC. This sequence encodes CASSVVVAGGNEQFF.

The V and J genes are TRBV20-1 and TRBJ2-1; 11 nucleotides match TRBD2. V was pared by 6 bases and J by 6 bases, with 7 bases of the junction left unmatched. The CDR3 spans 14 residues. The germline gives CDR1 DFQATT, CDR2 SNEGSKA (reference sequence). CDR3 coding DNA: TGCAGTGCCCCCCCACTAGCGGGAGCCAATGAGCAGTTCTTC. Amino acid sequence: CSAPPLAGANEQFF.

This chain uses TRBV18 with TRBJ2-7; 8 bases are a match to TRBD1. The CDR3 is 15 amino acids. Germline CDR1 is KGHSH and CDR2 is LQKENI. The V and J ends lost 5 bases and 6 bases, in that order; junction bases with no gene match: 12. The CDR3 sequence is CASSAQGADGAEQYV. CDR3 in DNA: TGTGCCAGCTCAGCTCAGGGGGCGGATGGGGCCGAGCAGTACGTC.

This clonotype was counted at least ten times. This chain uses TRBV5-6 with TRBJ1-2; TRBD1 matches at 9 bases. Per germline, CDR1 SGHDT and CDR2 YYEEEE. The length of the CDR3 is 17 residues. Losses at the gene ends were 4 bases for V and 0 bases for J; bases not matched to a gene: 10. CDR3 residues: CASSKAVGTGSNYGYTF. CDR3 sequence (DNA): TGTGCCAGCAGCAAGGCGGTCGGGACAGGGTCTAACTATGGCTACACCTTC.

A few counts support this clonotype. The chain employs TRBV29-1 and TRBJ2-1, with TRBD2 as a possible D gene (7 bases). Germline CDR1 SQVTM, CDR2 ANQGSEA. V was trimmed by 6 bases and J by 4 bases, leaving 19 bases between them. CDR3 size: 15 residues. DNA for the CDR3: TGCAGCGTCGGGGGGACATCGCCTTTTTACAATGAGCAGTTCTTC. It yields the protein CSVGGTSPFYNEQFF.

The chain carries TRBV28 and TRBJ2-7; D tentatively reads TRBD1 or TRBD2 (5 bases each). The CDR3 consists of 14 residues. V dropped 6 bases and J dropped 0 bases, with 12 bases sitting between them. Looked up from germline, CDR1 is MDHEN and CDR2 is SYDVKM. CDR3 nucleotides: TGTGCCAGCAGGGGGGACCGCTTCTCCTACGAGCAGTACTTC. Encoded protein: CASRGDRFSYEQYF.

This clonotype was recorded at least ten times. This rearrangement joins TRBV7-2 to TRBJ2-7; no reliable D call. The V end was cut by 0 bases, the J end by 2 bases, with 5 bases between. The CDR3 consists of 13 residues. Germline V gene data show CDR1 as SGHTA and CDR2 as FQGNSA. CDR3 amino acids: CASSLAPAYEQYF. In nucleotides, the CDR3 is TGTGCCAGCAGCTTAGCCCCCGCCTACGAGCAGTACTTC.

As DNA, the CDR3 is TGTGCCAGCAGGTATTCGGGGGCGGGAAACACTGAAGCTTTCTTT. Its protein is CASRYSGAGNTEAFF. V gene TRBV7-9 combines with J gene TRBJ1-1, with D possibly TRBD1 on 6 matching bases. Germline V gene data show CDR1 as SEHNR and CDR2 as FQNEAQ (reference sequence). The V and J ends lost 6 bases and 2 bases respectively, with 16 bases between them. CDR3 size: 15 residues.